These 3 T cell receptor beta chains were all obtained from the same sample, sequenced in a study of blood T cell repertoires in COVID-19. Method: immunoSEQ multiplex PCR; TCRdb's copy keeps in-frame clones and lacks some. The sample has 170,000 or so clones, 85% seen once. The sequencing input was PBMCs or T cells enriched from blood (not recorded which). The receptors shown here come from a man aged 35 to 55 who had recovered from COVID-19.

In this sample, this clone turned up once. This chain joins TRBV2 and TRBJ2-3; tentatively, D is TRBD1 (6 bases). V lost 10 bases to trimming and J lost 0 bases, with 11 bases between them. There are 13 residues in the CDR3. Looked up from germline, CDR1 is SNHLY and CDR2 is FYNNEI. CDR3 in DNA: TGTGCCACCGAAGGGGGTAGCACAGATACGCAGTATTTT. Protein: CATEGGSTDTQYF.

As for this clone: Other nucleotide sequences in the sample specify the same CDR3. V usage is TRBV18 and J usage is TRBJ1-4; no clear D gene. The CDR3 totals 13 residues. The V gene lost 3 bases and the J gene lost 3 bases, with 5 bases spanning the gap. Germline V gene lookup returns CDR1 KGHSH and CDR2 LQKENI. The CDR3 reads CASSPSANEKLFF. The CDR3, as DNA: TGTGCCAGCTCACCGTCTGCTAATGAAAAACTGTTTTTT.

This chain connects TRBV7-8 to TRBJ2-3, with TRBD1 matching over 9 bases. Germline V CDR1 and CDR2: SGHVS, FQNEAQ. CDR3 length: 16 residues. Trimming at V came to 5 bases and at J to 5 bases, leaving 11 bases not matched to a gene. The CDR3 loop is CASSPLPGQGRDTQYF. The CDR3 DNA reads as TGTGCCAGCAGCCCCTTACCGGGACAGGGACGAGATACGCAGTATTTT.